The 8 T cell receptor beta chains below all came from one sample that was sequenced in a study of T cells in Graves' hyperthyroidism and ophthalmopathy. Authors of the study amplified TCR beta CDR3 regions from RNA transcripts. TCR CDR3 regions were first amplified by RT-PCR with HTBI primers. Using its own MiXCR run on the multiplex PCR reads, TCRdb lists one record per CDR3 protein. The table includes about 680,000 distinct CDR3 sequences, around 40% detected once. Sequencing input: blood. The origin of the receptors is a woman in her thirties or forties with Graves' hyperthyroidism.

The chain combines TRBV19 with TRBJ2-7, with a possible D match to TRBD2 (5 bases). The germline V gene has CDR1 LNHDA and CDR2 SQIVND (reference sequence). The CDR3 has 15 amino acids. V lost 9 bases, J lost 0 bases, and 18 bases lay in between. CDR3 bases: TGTGCCAGCACCAGGAGGCGTCTTACCTCCTACGAGCAGTACTTC. Its protein is CASTRRRLTSYEQYF. Together with reference TRBV19 and TRBJ2-7, the CDR3 gives the full variable domain: DGGITQSPKYLFRKEGQNVTLSCEQNLNHDAMYWYRQDPGQGLRLIYYSQIVNDFQKGDIAEGYSVSREKKESFPLTVTSAQKNPTAFYLCASTRRRLTSYEQYFGPGTRLTVT.

This clonotype was seen only a few times. The chain has TRBV6-5 and TRBJ2-5; no clear D. The germline V gene has CDR1 MNHEY and CDR2 SVGAGI. There are 14 residues in the CDR3. V lost 2 bases to trimming and J lost 4 bases, with 11 bases between them. The chain's CDR3 is CASSYRWQLETQYF. The CDR3 region has the DNA TGTGCCAGCAGTTACCGTTGGCAGCTAGAGACCCAGTACTTC.

The CDR3 bases are TGTGCCATCAGTCGTGGACAGACCTCTGGAAACACCATATATTTT. Protein product: CAISRGQTSGNTIYF. The V call is TRBV10-3, the J call TRBJ1-3; D is possibly TRBD1 (6 bases). Per germline, CDR1 ENHRY and CDR2 SYGVKD. The CDR3 spans 15 residues. V lost 5 bases, J lost 0 bases, and 11 bases lay in between.

The CDR3: CASSLTGSSYEKLFF. As DNA, the CDR3 is TGTGCCAGCAGCTTAACGGGCAGTAGCTATGAAAAACTGTTTTTT. This chain links TRBV7-3 with TRBJ1-4; D is ambiguous. V dropped 0 bases and J dropped 6 bases, with 11 bases sitting between them. The CDR3 has 15 amino acids. Germline V CDR1 and CDR2: SGHTA, FQGTGA.

This chain joins TRBV19 and TRBJ2-6; D is uncertain. Germline assignment: CDR1 LNHDA and CDR2 SQIVND (reference sequence). CDR3 length: 15 amino acids. Trimming stripped 4 bases from V and 0 bases from J, with 7 bases between. The CDR3 region has the DNA TGTGCCAGTAGTAGGCGAATCTCTGGGGCCAACGTCCTGACTTTC. It encodes CASSRRISGANVLTF.

The V and J genes are TRBV18 and TRBJ1-2; D uncertain. Germline V lookup: CDR1 KGHSH, CDR2 LQKENI. V lost 2 bases and J lost 14, with 9 bases in between. The CDR3 has 10 amino acids. This CDR3 reads CASSPGRETF. The CDR3 DNA sequence: TGTGCCAGCTCACCAGGGAGGGAGACCTTC.

At least ten counts were recorded for this clonotype. This sequence joins TRBV20-1 and TRBJ1-5; D is unclear. CDR3 length equals 13 residues. Germline assignment: CDR1 DFQATT and CDR2 SNEGSKA (reference sequence). The ends were cut back, 0 bases at V and 3 bases at J, with 6 bases in the middle. CDR3 residues: CSARDRNNQPQHF. CDR3 nucleotide sequence: TGCAGTGCTAGAGACAGGAACAATCAGCCCCAGCATTTT.

At least ten counts were recorded for this clonotype. The J gene is TRBJ1-2, the V gene TRBV7-2; unclear D gene. V shed 5 bases and J shed 4 bases, with 14 bases lying between them. CDR3 length: 14 amino acids. Germline V CDR1 and CDR2: SGHTA, FQGNSA. Here the CDR3 DNA reads TGTGCCAGCAGCCCACTTGGTGGGCTCTATGGCTACACCTTC. The encoded protein is CASSPLGGLYGYTF.